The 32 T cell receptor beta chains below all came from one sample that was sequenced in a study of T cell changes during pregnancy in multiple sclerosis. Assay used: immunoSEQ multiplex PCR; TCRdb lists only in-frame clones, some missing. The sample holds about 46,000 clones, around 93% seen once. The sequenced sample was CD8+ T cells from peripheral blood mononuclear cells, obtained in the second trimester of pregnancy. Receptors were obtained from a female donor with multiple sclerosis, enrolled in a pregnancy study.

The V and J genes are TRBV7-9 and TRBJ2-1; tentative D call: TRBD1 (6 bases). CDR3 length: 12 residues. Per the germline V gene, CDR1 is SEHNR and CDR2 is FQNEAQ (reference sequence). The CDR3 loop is CAGGGAYNEQFF. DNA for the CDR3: TGTGCAGGTGGGGGCGCATACAATGAGCAGTTCTTC.

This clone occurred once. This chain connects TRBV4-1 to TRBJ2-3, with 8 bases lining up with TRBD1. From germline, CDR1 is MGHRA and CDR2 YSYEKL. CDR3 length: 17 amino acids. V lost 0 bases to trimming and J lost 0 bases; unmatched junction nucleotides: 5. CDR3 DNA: TGCGCCAGCAGCCAAGATCCCGGACAGGGTAGCACAGATACGCAGTATTTT. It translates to CASSQDPGQGSTDTQYF.

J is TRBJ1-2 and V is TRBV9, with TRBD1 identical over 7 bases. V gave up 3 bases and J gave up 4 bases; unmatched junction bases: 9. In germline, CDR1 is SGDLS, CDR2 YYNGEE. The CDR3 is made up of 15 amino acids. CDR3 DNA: TGTGCCAGCAGCGCTGGGGACAGCTCCTTCTATGGCTACACCTTC. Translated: CASSAGDSSFYGYTF.

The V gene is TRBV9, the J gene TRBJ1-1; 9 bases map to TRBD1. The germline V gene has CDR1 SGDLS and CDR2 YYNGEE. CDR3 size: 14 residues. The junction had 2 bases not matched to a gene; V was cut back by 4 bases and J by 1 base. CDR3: CASSQTGGNTEAFF. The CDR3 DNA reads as TGTGCCAGCAGCCAGACAGGGGGGAACACTGAAGCTTTCTTT.

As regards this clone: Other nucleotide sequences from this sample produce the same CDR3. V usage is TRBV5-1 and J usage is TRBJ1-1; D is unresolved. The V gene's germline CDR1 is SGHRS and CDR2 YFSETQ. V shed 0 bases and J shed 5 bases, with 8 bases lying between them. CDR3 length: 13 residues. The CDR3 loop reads CASSLGPGTEAFF. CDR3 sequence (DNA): TGCGCCAGCAGCTTGGGCCCGGGAACTGAAGCTTTCTTT.

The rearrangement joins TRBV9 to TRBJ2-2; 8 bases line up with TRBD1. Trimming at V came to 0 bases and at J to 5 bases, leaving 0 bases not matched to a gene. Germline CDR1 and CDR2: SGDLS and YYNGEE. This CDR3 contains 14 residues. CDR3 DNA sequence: TGTGCCAGCAGCGTAGGGGACAGGACCGGGGAGCTGTTTTTT. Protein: CASSVGDRTGELFF.

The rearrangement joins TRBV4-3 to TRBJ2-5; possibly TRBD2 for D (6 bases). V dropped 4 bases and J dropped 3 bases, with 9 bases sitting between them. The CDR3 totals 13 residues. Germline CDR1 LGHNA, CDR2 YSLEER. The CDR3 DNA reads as TGCGCCAGCAGCCGGGGGGTGGAAGAGACCCAGTACTTC. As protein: CASSRGVEETQYF.

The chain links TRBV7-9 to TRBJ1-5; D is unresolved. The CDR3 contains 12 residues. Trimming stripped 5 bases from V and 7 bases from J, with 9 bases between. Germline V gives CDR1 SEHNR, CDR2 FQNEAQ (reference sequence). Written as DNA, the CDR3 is TGTGCCAGCAGCGGGAGTAGCCAGCCCCAGCATTTT. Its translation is CASSGSSQPQHF.

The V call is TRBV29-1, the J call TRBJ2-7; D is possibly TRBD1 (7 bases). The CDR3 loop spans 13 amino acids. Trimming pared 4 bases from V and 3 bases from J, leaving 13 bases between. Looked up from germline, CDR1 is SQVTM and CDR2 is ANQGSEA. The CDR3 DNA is TGCAGCGTTGGTGCGGGACAGAGCTACGAGCAGTACTTC. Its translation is CSVGAGQSYEQYF.

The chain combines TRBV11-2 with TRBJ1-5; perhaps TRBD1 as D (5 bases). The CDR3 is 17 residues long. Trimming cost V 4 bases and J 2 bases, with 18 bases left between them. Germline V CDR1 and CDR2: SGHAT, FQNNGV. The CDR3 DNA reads TGTGCCAGCAGCTCAAACCGGGGGGGTGAGGGCAATCAGCCCCAGCATTTT. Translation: CASSSNRGGEGNQPQHF. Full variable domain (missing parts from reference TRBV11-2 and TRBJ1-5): EAGVAQSPRYKIIEKRQSVAFWCNPISGHATLYWYQQILGQGPKLLIQFQNNGVVDDSQLPKDRFSAERLKGVDSTLKIQPAKLEDSAVYLCASSSNRGGEGNQPQHFGDGTRLSIL.

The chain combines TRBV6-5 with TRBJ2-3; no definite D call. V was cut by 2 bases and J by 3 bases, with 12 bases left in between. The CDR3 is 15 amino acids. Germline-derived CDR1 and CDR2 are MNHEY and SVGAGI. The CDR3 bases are TGTGCCAGCAGTTACGGAAAGCTACTAACAGATACGCAGTATTTT. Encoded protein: CASSYGKLLTDTQYF.

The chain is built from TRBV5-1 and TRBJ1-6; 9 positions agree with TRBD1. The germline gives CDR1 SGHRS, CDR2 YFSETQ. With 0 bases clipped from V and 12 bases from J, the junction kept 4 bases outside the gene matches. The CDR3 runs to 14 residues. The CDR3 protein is CASSLGQGDEPLHF. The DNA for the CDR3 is TGCGCCAGCAGCTTGGGACAGGGGGACGAACCCCTCCACTTT.

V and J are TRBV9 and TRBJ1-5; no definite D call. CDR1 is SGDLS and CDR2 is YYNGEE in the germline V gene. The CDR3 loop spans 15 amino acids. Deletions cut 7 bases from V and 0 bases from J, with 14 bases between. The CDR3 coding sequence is TGTGCCAGCTCCGCCGGAGGAACTAGCAATCAGCCCCAGCATTTT. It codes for CASSAGGTSNQPQHF.

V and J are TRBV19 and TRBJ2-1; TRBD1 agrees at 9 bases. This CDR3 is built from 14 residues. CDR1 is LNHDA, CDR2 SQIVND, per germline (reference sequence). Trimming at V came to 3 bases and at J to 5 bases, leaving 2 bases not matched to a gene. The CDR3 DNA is TGTGCCAGTAGTATTTGGGACAGGGACAATGAGCAGTTCTTC. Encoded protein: CASSIWDRDNEQFF.

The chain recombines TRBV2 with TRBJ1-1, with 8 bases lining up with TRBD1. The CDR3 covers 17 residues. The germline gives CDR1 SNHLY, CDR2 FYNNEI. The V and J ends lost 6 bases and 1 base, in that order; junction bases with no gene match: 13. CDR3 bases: TGTGCCAGCAGGACCCACCGACAGGGGCTCCCGAACACTGAAGCTTTCTTT. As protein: CASRTHRQGLPNTEAFF.

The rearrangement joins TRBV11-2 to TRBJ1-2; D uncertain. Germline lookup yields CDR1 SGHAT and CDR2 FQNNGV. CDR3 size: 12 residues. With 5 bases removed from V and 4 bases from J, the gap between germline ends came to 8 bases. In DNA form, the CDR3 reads TGTGCCAGCAGCACGACATCCTATGGCTACACCTTC. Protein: CASSTTSYGYTF.

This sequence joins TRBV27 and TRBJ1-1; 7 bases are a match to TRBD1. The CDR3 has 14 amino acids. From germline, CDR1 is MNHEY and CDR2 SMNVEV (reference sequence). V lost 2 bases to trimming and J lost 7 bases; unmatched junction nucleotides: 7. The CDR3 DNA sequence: TGTGCCAGCAGTTTAAACAGGGGCTATAATGAAGCTTTCTTT. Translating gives CASSLNRGYNEAFF.

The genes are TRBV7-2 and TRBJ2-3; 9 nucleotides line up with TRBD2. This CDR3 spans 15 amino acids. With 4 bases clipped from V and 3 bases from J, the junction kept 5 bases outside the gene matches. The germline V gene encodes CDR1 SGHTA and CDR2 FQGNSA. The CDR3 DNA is TGTGCCAGCAGCTCGGTAGCGGGGGTAACAGATACGCAGTATTTT. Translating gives CASSSVAGVTDTQYF.

Here the CDR3 DNA reads TGCAGCGTTGACACAGGTAGCTCCTACGAGCAGTACTTC. Translation gives CSVDTGSSYEQYF. The gene calls are TRBV29-1 and TRBJ2-7; TRBD1 might be the D (5 bases). There are 13 residues in the CDR3. Germline lookup yields CDR1 SQVTM and CDR2 ANQGSEA. The germline V and J ends were trimmed by 3 bases and 0 bases, with 9 bases remaining between them.

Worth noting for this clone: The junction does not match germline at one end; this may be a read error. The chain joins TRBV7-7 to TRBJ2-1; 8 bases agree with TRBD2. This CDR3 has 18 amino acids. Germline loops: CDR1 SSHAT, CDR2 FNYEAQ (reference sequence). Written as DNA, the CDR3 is TGTGCTAGCAGCTTAGTTCCCTCGTCGGGGGGGATTCACAATGAGCAGTTCTTC. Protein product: CASSLVPSSGGIHNEQFF.

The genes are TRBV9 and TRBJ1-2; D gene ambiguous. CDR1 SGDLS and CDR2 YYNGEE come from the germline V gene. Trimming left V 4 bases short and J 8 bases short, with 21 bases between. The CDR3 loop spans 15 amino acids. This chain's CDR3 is CASSTTGYSNEGYTF. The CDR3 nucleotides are TGTGCCAGCAGCACGACGGGGTATAGTAACGAAGGCTACACCTTC.

As DNA, the CDR3 is TGCGCCAGCAGTCAGCCTCTACCCGGGACAGGGGGCAACTATGGCTACACCTTC. Translating it yields CASSQPLPGTGGNYGYTF. The rearrangement links TRBV23-1 to TRBJ1-2, with 12 nucleotides matching TRBD1. TRBV23-1 has ORF status, its function being uncertain. This CDR3 contains 18 residues. The ends lost 3 bases at V and 2 bases at J; junction bases unmatched: 10.

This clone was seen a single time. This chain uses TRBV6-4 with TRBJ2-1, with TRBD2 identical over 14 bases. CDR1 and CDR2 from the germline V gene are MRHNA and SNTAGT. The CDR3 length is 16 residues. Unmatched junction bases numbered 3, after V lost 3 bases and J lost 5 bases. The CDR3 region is CASSETSGGGDNEQFF. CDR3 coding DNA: TGTGCCAGCAGTGAGACTAGCGGGGGGGGCGACAATGAGCAGTTCTTC.

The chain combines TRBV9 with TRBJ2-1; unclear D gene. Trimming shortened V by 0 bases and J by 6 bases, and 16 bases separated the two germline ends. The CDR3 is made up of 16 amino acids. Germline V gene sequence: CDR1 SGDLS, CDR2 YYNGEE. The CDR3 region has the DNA TGTGCCAGCAGCGTAGCGGGTCACCTTCGCGTCAATGAGCAGTTCTTC. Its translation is CASSVAGHLRVNEQFF.

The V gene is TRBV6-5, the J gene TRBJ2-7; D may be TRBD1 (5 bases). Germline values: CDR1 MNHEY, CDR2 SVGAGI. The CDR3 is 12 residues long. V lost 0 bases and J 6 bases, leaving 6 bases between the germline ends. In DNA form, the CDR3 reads TGTGCCAGCAGTTACTCAGGGGTCGAGCAGTACTTC. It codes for CASSYSGVEQYF.

The CDR3 DNA is TGCGCCAGCTGTGGACTAGCGGGGAATAATGAGCAGTTCTTC. As protein: CASCGLAGNNEQFF. The rearrangement uses TRBV10-2 and TRBJ2-1; 12 bases agree with TRBD2. Germline values: CDR1 WSHSY, CDR2 SAAADI. J gave up 7 bases and V 8 bases, and 6 bases lay outside the gene matches. This CDR3 is built from 14 residues.

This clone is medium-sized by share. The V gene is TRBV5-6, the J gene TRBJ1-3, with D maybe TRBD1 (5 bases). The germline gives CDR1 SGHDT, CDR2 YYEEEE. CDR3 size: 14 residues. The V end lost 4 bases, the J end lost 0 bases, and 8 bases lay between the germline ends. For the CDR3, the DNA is TGTGCCAGCAGCCCGGGGGGCTCTGGAAACACCATATATTTT. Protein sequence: CASSPGGSGNTIYF. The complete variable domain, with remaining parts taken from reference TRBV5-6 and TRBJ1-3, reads DAGVTQSPTHLIKTRGQQVTLRCSPKSGHDTVSWYQQALGQGPQFIFQYYEEEERQRGNFPDRFSGHQFPNYSSELNVNALLLGDSALYLCASSPGGSGNTIYFGEGSWLTVV.

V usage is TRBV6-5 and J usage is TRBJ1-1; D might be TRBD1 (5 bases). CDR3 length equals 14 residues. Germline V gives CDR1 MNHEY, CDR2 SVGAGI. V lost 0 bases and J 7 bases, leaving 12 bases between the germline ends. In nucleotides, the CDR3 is TGTGCCAGCAGTTACTCTGGCGGGGGAGTTGAAGCTTTCTTT. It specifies CASSYSGGGVEAFF.

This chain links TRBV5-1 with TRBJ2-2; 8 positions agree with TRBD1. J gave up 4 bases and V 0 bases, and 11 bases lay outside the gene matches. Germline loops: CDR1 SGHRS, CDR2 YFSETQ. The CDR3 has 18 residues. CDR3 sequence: CASSLDGQGGVSTGELFF. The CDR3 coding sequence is TGCGCCAGCAGCTTGGACGGACAGGGTGGTGTTAGCACCGGGGAGCTGTTTTTT.

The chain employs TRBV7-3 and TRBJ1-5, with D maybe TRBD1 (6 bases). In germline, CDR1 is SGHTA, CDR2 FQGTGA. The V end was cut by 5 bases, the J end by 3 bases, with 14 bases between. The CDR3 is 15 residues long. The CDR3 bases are TGTGCCAGCAGCCCGGAGGGGGGGTACAATCAGCCCCAGCATTTT. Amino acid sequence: CASSPEGGYNQPQHF.

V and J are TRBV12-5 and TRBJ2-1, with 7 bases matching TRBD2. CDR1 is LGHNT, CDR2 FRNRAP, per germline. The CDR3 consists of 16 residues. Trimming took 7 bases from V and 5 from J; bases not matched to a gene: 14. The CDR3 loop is CASAPPVRGVNNEQFF. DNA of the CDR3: TGTGCTAGTGCCCCGCCGGTTCGGGGGGTAAACAATGAGCAGTTCTTC.

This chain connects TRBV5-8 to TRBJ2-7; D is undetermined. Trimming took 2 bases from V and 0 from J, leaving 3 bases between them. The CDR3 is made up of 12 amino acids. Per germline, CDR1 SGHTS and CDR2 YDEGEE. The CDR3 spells CASSFSSYEQYF. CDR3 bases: TGTGCCAGCAGCTTCTCCTCCTACGAGCAGTACTTC.